This T cell receptor beta chain was recorded in a study of blood T cell repertoires in COVID-19. As for the study in general: COVID-19 samples from acute and convalescent phases originated in the United States, Italy and Spain. The analysed material was cDNA or gDNA that came from T cells, B-cell-depleted T cells, or PBMCs.

As handled by the study authors: Cell counts per sample came from amplifying reference gene primers. The table came from immunoSEQ multiplex PCR; TCRdb's copy has only in-frame clones and leaves some out. Clonal size and the V and J genes are those of that table, whereas D and trimming came from the DNA. This table holds 250,000 to 350,000 clones, approximately 89% found once. In germline, CDR1 is SGHRS, CDR2 YFSETQ. Trimming took off 0 bases at V and 2 bases at J, with 8 bases between the two ends. The CDR3 length is 14 residues. V and J are TRBV5-1 and TRBJ1-2, with a tentative D call TRBD1 (5 bases). Sequenced material: peripheral blood. The TCR sequence derives from a woman in her fifties or sixties who had recovered from COVID-19. In DNA, the CDR3 is TGCGCCAGCAGCTTGGAGGGGCGAAACTATGGCTACACCTTC. As protein: CASSLEGRNYGYTF.